This TCR beta chain was obtained from a study of identifying expanded T cells in peripheral blood. TCRdb's table, derived via immunoSEQ multiplex PCR, lists solely in-frame clones and lacks some. Here the sample spans tens of thousands of clones, around 87% being singletons. Germline V gene sequence: CDR1 SGHDT, CDR2 YYEEEE. The CDR3 has 13 amino acids. V lost 4 bases and J lost 16, with 21 bases in between. The rearrangement joins TRBV5-6 to TRBJ2-1, with D possibly matching TRBD1 (6 bases). The specimen sequenced was blood. The receptor comes from a person aged 18 to 70 in good health. In DNA form, the CDR3 reads TGTGCCAGCAGCCCAGGGGTGACAGGACGGTCCTTCTTC. Translating it yields CASSPGVTGRSFF.